These 23 T cell receptor beta chains share one sample of origin, sequenced in a study of cytomegalovirus exposure and HLA in healthy donors. In the PCR, 60 Vbeta and 13 Jbeta primers were used. Clones were read by immunoSEQ multiplex PCR, and TCRdb kept only the in-frame ones, dropping some. The sample consists of about 150,000 clones, about 60% of them appearing once. The sequenced sample was PBMCs. The source of these receptors is a woman aged 60-75 years in good health and CMV-seropositive.

A few counts support this clone. The chain uses TRBV18 and TRBJ1-3, with D unclear. V was trimmed by 3 bases and J by 4 bases, leaving 10 bases between them. The CDR3 extends over 14 amino acids. The V gene's germline CDR1 is KGHSH and CDR2 LQKENI. This chain's CDR3 is CASSPPFAGNTIYF. CDR3 DNA sequence: TGTGCCAGCTCACCCCCTTTCGCGGGAAACACCATATATTTT.

This chain connects TRBV19 to TRBJ2-5; D is unresolved. The germline gives CDR1 LNHDA, CDR2 SQIVND (reference sequence). With 1 base removed from V and 4 bases from J, the gap between germline ends came to 13 bases. This CDR3 contains 15 residues. CDR3 in amino acids: CASSIVWALGETQYF. The DNA of the CDR3 is TGTGCCAGTAGTATAGTATGGGCTCTGGGAGAGACCCAGTACTTC.

The rearrangement joins TRBV6-1 to TRBJ2-3; TRBD1 aligns across 7 bases. Germline assignment: CDR1 MNHNS and CDR2 SASEGT. V was clipped by 4 bases and J by 2 bases; unmatched bases: 3. The CDR3 consists of 14 residues. The CDR3 DNA reads TGTGCCAGCAGTGCGGGACAGCTCACAGATACGCAGTATTTT. Protein product: CASSAGQLTDTQYF.

The gene calls are TRBV5-1 and TRBJ2-2; the match to TRBD1 covers 9 bases. The J segment lost 3 bases and the V segment lost 3 bases, leaving 6 bases of the junction unmatched. Germline-derived CDR1 and CDR2 are SGHRS and YFSETQ. The CDR3 runs to 16 residues. The CDR3 region is CASSWGQGEDTGELFF. Written as DNA, the CDR3 is TGCGCCAGCAGCTGGGGACAGGGAGAAGACACCGGGGAGCTGTTTTTT.

This chain connects TRBV5-4 to TRBJ2-2, with 7 bases that match TRBD2. The V gene's germline CDR1 is SGHNT and CDR2 YYREEE (reference sequence). The CDR3 totals 16 residues. The V gene end was trimmed by 0 bases and the J gene end by 0 bases; junction bases not matched to a gene: 2. The CDR3 reads CASSLGGRANTGELFF. DNA of the CDR3: TGTGCCAGCAGCTTGGGGGGGAGGGCGAACACCGGGGAGCTGTTTTTT.

This sequence joins TRBV5-1 and TRBJ1-1; weak D call: TRBD1 (5 bases). From germline, CDR1 is SGHRS and CDR2 YFSETQ. V lost 4 bases and J lost 3, with 16 bases in between. CDR3 size: 15 residues. The CDR3 DNA reads TGCGCCAGCAGCCCCCGGGGCAGGGAGGACACTGAAGCTTTCTTT. Protein sequence: CASSPRGREDTEAFF.

The chain combines TRBV7-9 with TRBJ2-3, with D possibly TRBD2 on 6 matching bases. Trimming removed 5 bases from V and 5 bases from J, with 11 bases in between. Germline lookup yields CDR1 SEHNR and CDR2 FQNEAQ (reference sequence). This CDR3 is built from 13 residues. The DNA of the CDR3 is TGTGCCAGCAGCCTTGCGGGGCTAGATACGCAGTATTTT. This sequence encodes CASSLAGLDTQYF.

This chain connects TRBV6-1 to TRBJ1-3; D gene unclear. This CDR3 region has 17 residues. The V end lost 2 bases, the J end lost 0 bases, and 14 bases lay between the germline ends. CDR1 is MNHNS and CDR2 is SASEGT in the germline V gene. The DNA for the CDR3 is TGTGCCAGCAGTGAAAGCGTGGCAGCGCTCTCTGGAAACACCATATATTTT. Protein: CASSESVAALSGNTIYF.

The chain employs TRBV5-4 and TRBJ2-7, with TRBD1 matching over 7 bases. In germline, CDR1 is SGHNT, CDR2 YYREEE (reference sequence). The CDR3 has 14 amino acids. The ends lost 3 bases at V and 1 base at J; junction bases unmatched: 4. The CDR3 spells CASSYSGGSYEQYF. The CDR3 DNA follows: TGTGCCAGCAGCTACTCAGGGGGTTCCTACGAGCAGTACTTC.

The chain couples TRBV4-1 to TRBJ2-7, with 9 bases that match TRBD1. J was trimmed by 9 bases and V by 2 bases; bases with no gene match: 5. Per germline, CDR1 MGHRA and CDR2 YSYEKL. This CDR3 comprises 13 residues. The CDR3, as DNA: TGCGCCAGCAGCCAACGGGACAGGGACGCGCAGTACTTC. It yields the protein CASSQRDRDAQYF.

The J gene is TRBJ2-7, the V gene TRBV28; 8 bases fit TRBD2. The CDR3 is 14 amino acids. Germline CDR1 MDHEN, CDR2 SYDVKM. Trimming cost V 6 bases and J 5 bases; bases outside gene matches: 9. The CDR3 loop reads CASSLAGAPDEQYF. The CDR3 DNA reads as TGTGCCAGCAGCCTAGCGGGTGCTCCGGACGAGCAGTACTTC.

Concerning this clone: Other DNA sequences in the same sample also yield this CDR3. The CDR3 spells CASSSAGGPYNEQFF. As DNA, the CDR3 is TGTGCCAGCAGTTCAGCGGGAGGCCCCTACAATGAGCAGTTCTTC. The chain uses TRBV28 and TRBJ2-1, with 9 bases identical to TRBD2. The junction had 3 bases not matched to a gene; V was cut back by 4 bases and J by 2 bases. The CDR3 sequence is 15 residues long. Germline V CDR1 and CDR2: MDHEN, SYDVKM.

This sequence joins TRBV19 and TRBJ1-1; weak D call: TRBD1 (5 bases). Looked up from germline, CDR1 is LNHDA and CDR2 is SQIVND (reference sequence). The CDR3 is 15 residues long. V was cut by 3 bases and J by 1 base, with 12 bases left in between. The CDR3, as DNA: TGTGCCAGTAGTATTTGGAGGGGAGGGAACACTGAAGCTTTCTTT. Its protein is CASSIWRGGNTEAFF.

The gene calls are TRBV29-1 and TRBJ1-4; D is uncertain. CDR1 and CDR2 (germline): SQVTM, ANQGSEA. Trimming left V 5 bases short and J 6 bases short, with 10 bases between. This CDR3 spans 12 amino acids. CDR3 amino acids: CSVSAADEKLFF. In DNA form, the CDR3 reads TGCAGCGTTTCTGCGGCAGATGAAAAACTGTTTTTT. Full variable domain (remainder filled in from reference TRBV29-1 and TRBJ1-4): SAVISQKPSRDICQRGTSLTIQCQVDSQVTMMFWYRQQPGQSLTLIATANQGSEATYESGFVIDKFPISRPNLTFSTLTVSNMSPEDSSIYLCSVSAADEKLFFGSGTQLSVL.

V is TRBV7-9 and J is TRBJ2-7; 9 nucleotides line up with TRBD1. This CDR3 has 17 amino acids. V dropped 5 bases and J dropped 2; count of bases not matched to a gene: 13. Germline values: CDR1 SEHNR, CDR2 FQNEAQ (reference sequence). Written as DNA, the CDR3 is TGTGCCAGCAGCACTCGGCCGGGACAGGGATCAACCTACGAGCAGTACTTC. This translates into CASSTRPGQGSTYEQYF.

This clone was recorded a few times. The chain links TRBV5-1 to TRBJ2-1; 8 bases align to TRBD1. The J segment lost 7 bases and the V segment lost 3 bases, leaving 9 bases of the junction unmatched. The germline CDR1 and CDR2 sequences are SGHRS and YFSETQ. This CDR3 is built from 15 residues. The CDR3, as DNA: TGCGCCAGCAGCTCGATCCCTGACAGGGGTAATGAGCAGTTCTTC. Its translation: CASSSIPDRGNEQFF.

V and J are TRBV11-3 and TRBJ1-2, with D tentatively TRBD1 (6 bases). The ends were cut back, 5 bases at V and 7 bases at J, with 14 bases in the middle. The germline V gene has CDR1 SGHNT and CDR2 YENEEA. This CDR3 contains 13 residues. DNA of the CDR3: TGTGCCAGCAGCCGGGAAACAGGGTCTGGCTACACCTTC. This gives the protein CASSRETGSGYTF.

The chain has TRBV27 and TRBJ2-7; D might be TRBD1 (6 bases). CDR1 is MNHEY, CDR2 SMNVEV, per germline (reference sequence). This CDR3 contains 13 residues. Trimming stripped 5 bases from V and 6 bases from J, with 14 bases between. In nucleotides, the CDR3 is TGTGCCAGCAGTCGCAGGGGTTCAGGCGAGCAGTACTTC. Its protein product is CASSRRGSGEQYF.

A single count supports this clone. This chain uses TRBV6-5 with TRBJ2-7; 7 positions agree with TRBD1. This CDR3 has 15 residues. Looked up from germline, CDR1 is MNHEY and CDR2 is SVGAGI. With 6 bases clipped from V and 0 bases from J, the junction kept 8 bases outside the gene matches. The CDR3 bases are TGTGCCAGCAGATCATCCGGGACAGTCTCCTACGAGCAGTACTTC. Protein product: CASRSSGTVSYEQYF.

The chain is built from TRBV9 and TRBJ1-2; TRBD1 aligns across 11 bases. After removal of 3 bases from V and 7 bases from J, the junction contained 2 bases not matched to a gene. The CDR3 length is 13 residues. The germline CDR1 and CDR2 sequences are SGDLS and YYNGEE. The CDR3 DNA reads as TGTGCCAGCAGCGCCGGGACAGGGGGTGGCTACACCTTC. Amino acid sequence: CASSAGTGGGYTF.

This clone was counted only a few times. This chain links TRBV28 with TRBJ2-2, with 10 bases that match TRBD1. The CDR3 sequence is 16 residues long. The J segment lost 5 bases and the V segment lost 6 bases, leaving 9 bases of the junction unmatched. Germline CDR1 is MDHEN and CDR2 is SYDVKM. The CDR3 DNA follows: TGTGCCAGCAGCCGATTCGGGGACAGGGGTACCGGGGAGCTGTTTTTT. Translation: CASSRFGDRGTGELFF.

The V gene is TRBV6-5, the J gene TRBJ2-5; 7 bases align to TRBD2. This CDR3 is 16 amino acids long. CDR1 and CDR2 (germline): MNHEY, SVGAGI. The J segment lost 1 base and the V segment lost 4 bases, leaving 9 bases of the junction unmatched. The CDR3 spells CASSSGSSGIQETQYF. The CDR3 coding sequence is TGTGCCAGCAGTTCTGGCTCTAGCGGAATCCAAGAGACCCAGTACTTC.

This clone was detected once. The chain combines TRBV4-1 with TRBJ2-4; 7 bases match TRBD2. The CDR3 loop spans 17 amino acids. From germline, CDR1 is MGHRA and CDR2 YSYEKL. The ends lost 4 bases at V and 2 bases at J; junction bases unmatched: 11. CDR3 residues: CASSPGLLLATKNIQYF. The CDR3 DNA reads as TGCGCCAGCAGCCCAGGCCTCTTACTAGCGACCAAAAACATTCAGTACTTC.